Described below is a single T cell receptor (beta chain) sequence and its context. Its matching antigen is unknown. Method: immunoSEQ multiplex PCR; TCRdb's copy keeps in-frame clones and lacks some. The data hold approximately 230,000 clones, with roughly 87% observed a single time. These data originate in a study of cytomegalovirus exposure and HLA in healthy donors. Overall study: The roughly 110 validation repertoires matched the approximately 700 first-cohort repertoires in platform, a later analysis reported.

Study-level findings and limits: That first-cohort TCR clusters tended to co-occur in the 120 or so validation repertoires was found in a later analysis.

The donors were part of the validation cohort, which consisted of more than 90 subjects and was separate from the first cohort of 666 subjects. The sequence was obtained from a man younger than 35 in good health and CMV-seropositive. The sequenced sample consisted of PBMCs.

This CDR3 is CASSFRRLSTDTQYF. CDR3 nucleotides: TGTGCCAGCAGCTTTCGCAGACTAAGCACAGATACGCAGTATTTT. The J gene is TRBJ2-3, the V gene TRBV7-9, with a tentative D call TRBD2 (5 bases). This CDR3 has 15 amino acids. The V end was cut by 3 bases, the J end by 0 bases, with 10 bases between. Germline CDR1 SEHNR, CDR2 FQNEAQ (reference sequence).